The T cell receptor beta chain described here comes from a study of post-analysis software for immune sequencing data. Trimming at V came to 7 bases and at J to 8 bases, leaving 16 bases not matched to a gene. The CDR3 has 14 residues. Germline values: CDR1 DFQATT, CDR2 SNEGSKA (reference sequence). Comment on this clonotype: The antigen remains unidentified.

Unique molecular identifiers tagged the TCR beta cDNA libraries. From the PCR reads, TCRdb called clonotypes with MiXCR, one entry per CDR3 protein. The sample holds 750,000 to 950,000 distinct CDR3 sequences; roughly half are singletons and the top ten take roughly 4.4%. General observations from the study: Patients had higher frequencies than controls of five TRBV segments, including TRBV5-6, TRBV5-1 and TRBV20-1. Compared with controls, patients showed significantly lower normalized Chao1 diversity. Strong co-clustering by F measure was evident for samples that had been prepared in the same batch.

The source is a girl aged 5-17 years with multiple sclerosis. The material sequenced was blood. V and J are TRBV20-1 and TRBJ1-1; 7 bases are a match to TRBD1. The CDR3 DNA follows: TGCAGTGGCAAGACAGGCGGGGACAGAATCGAAGCTTTCTTT. It encodes CSGKTGGDRIEAFF.